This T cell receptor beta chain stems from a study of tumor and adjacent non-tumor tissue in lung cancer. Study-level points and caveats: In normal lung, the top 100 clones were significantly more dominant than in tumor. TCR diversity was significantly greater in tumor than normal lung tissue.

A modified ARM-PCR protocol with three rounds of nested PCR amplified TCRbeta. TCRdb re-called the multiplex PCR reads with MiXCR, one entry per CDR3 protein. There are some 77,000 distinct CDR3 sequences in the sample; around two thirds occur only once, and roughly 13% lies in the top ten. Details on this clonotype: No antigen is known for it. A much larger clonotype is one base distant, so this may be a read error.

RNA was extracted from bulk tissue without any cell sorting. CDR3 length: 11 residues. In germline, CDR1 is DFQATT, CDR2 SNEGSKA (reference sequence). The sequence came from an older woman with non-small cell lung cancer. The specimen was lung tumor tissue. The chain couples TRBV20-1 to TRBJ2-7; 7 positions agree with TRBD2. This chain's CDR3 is CCAGTIYEQYF. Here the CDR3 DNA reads TGCTGTGCCGGGACTATATACGAGCAGTACTTC.